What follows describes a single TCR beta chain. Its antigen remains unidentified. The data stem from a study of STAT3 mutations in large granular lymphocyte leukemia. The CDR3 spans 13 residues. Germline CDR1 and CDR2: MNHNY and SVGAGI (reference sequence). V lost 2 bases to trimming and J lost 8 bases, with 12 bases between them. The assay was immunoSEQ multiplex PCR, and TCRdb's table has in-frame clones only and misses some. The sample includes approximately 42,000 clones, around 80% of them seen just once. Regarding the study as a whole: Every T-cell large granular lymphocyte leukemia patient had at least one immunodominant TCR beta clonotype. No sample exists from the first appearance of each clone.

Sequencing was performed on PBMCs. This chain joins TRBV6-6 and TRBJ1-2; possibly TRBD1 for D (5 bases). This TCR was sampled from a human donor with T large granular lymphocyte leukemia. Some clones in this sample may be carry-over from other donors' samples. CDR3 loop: CASSYAREGGYTF. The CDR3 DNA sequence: TGTGCCAGCAGTTACGCCAGGGAAGGAGGCTACACCTTC.